Presented here are 26 T cell receptor beta chains from one specimen sequenced in a study of Ad26.COV2.S vaccination and SARS-CoV-2 variants. Repertoires were generated with immunoSEQ multiplex PCR, while TCRdb's copy carries only in-frame clones and drops some. The sample records some 350,000 clones, under 95% being singletons. The sample was peripheral blood, taken after recovery from COVID-19. The receptor source for this set is a human donor who had recovered from COVID-19.

In regard to this clone: The same CDR3 is also encoded by other DNA sequences in this sample. This chain connects TRBV3-1 (or the pseudogene TRBV3-2) to TRBJ1-1; D not certain. Germline assignment: CDR1 LGHDT and CDR2 YNNKEL (reference sequence). V dropped 3 bases and J dropped 1 base, with 0 bases sitting between them. The CDR3 contains 11 residues. CDR3 amino acids: CASSQNTEAFF. The CDR3 coding sequence is TGTGCCAGCAGCCAGAACACTGAAGCTTTCTTT.

J is TRBJ2-5 and V is TRBV7-6; 7 bases agree with TRBD2. The CDR3 sequence is 15 residues long. V was pared by 3 bases and J by 1 base, with 5 bases of the junction left unmatched. The germline V gene has CDR1 SGHVS and CDR2 FNYEAQ. CDR3 sequence (DNA): TGTGCCAGCAGCTTCTCCGGACTAGTCCAAGAGACCCAGTACTTC. It yields the protein CASSFSGLVQETQYF.

The chain combines TRBV3-1 (or the pseudogene TRBV3-2) with TRBJ2-5; a weak D match, TRBD2 (6 bases). This CDR3 is 16 amino acids long. Germline CDR1 and CDR2: LGHDT and YNNKEL (reference sequence). Trimming cost V 5 bases and J 0 bases, with 16 bases left between them. The CDR3 bases are TGTGCCAGCAGCTCTGGGGGGTCCCCGTACCAAGAGACCCAGTACTTC. Protein product: CASSSGGSPYQETQYF.

The chain has TRBV27 and TRBJ2-5, with 11 bases aligning to TRBD1. This CDR3 is 15 amino acids long. CDR1 and CDR2 from the germline V gene are MNHEY and SMNVEV (reference sequence). V lost 3 bases to trimming and J lost 5 bases; unmatched junction nucleotides: 5. In nucleotides, the CDR3 is TGTGCCAGCAGTTTCACCGGGACAGGGGGGGAGACCCAGTACTTC. It translates to CASSFTGTGGETQYF.

This sequence joins TRBV21-1 and TRBJ2-7; TRBD2 is the table's D call and was not checked against the DNA. TRBV21-1 is classified as a pseudogene. CDR3 length equals 14 residues. The CDR3 reads CASSKTRGEGEQYF. The CDR3 DNA reads as TGTGCCAGCAGCAAAACTCGGGGGGAGGGCGAGCAGTACTTC.

The rearrangement joins TRBV11-3 to TRBJ1-1; D ambiguous. The germline V gene encodes CDR1 SGHNT and CDR2 YENEEA. Trimming stripped 1 base from V and 5 bases from J, with 8 bases between. The CDR3 runs to 13 residues. In DNA, the CDR3 is TGTGCCAGCAGCTTAGCTCCGAGGACTGAAGCTTTCTTT. Its translation is CASSLAPRTEAFF.

This chain uses TRBV4-3 with TRBJ2-5; unclear D gene. V was cut by 0 bases and J by 2 bases, with 4 bases left in between. The CDR3 has 13 residues. Germline V gives CDR1 LGHNA, CDR2 YSLEER. Here the CDR3 DNA reads TGCGCCAGCAGCCAAGACATACAAGAGACCCAGTACTTC. Protein: CASSQDIQETQYF.

This clone appeared a few times. The V call is TRBV14, the J call TRBJ1-6; D remains ambiguous. Germline lookup yields CDR1 SGHDN and CDR2 FVKESK. Trimming cost V 0 bases and J 0 bases, with 15 bases left between them. The CDR3 contains 19 residues. The CDR3 nucleotides are TGTGCCAGCAGCCAAGATCCCAGAGATACCAGCTCCTATAATTCACCCCTCCACTTT. This sequence encodes CASSQDPRDTSSYNSPLHF.

This rearrangement joins TRBV19 to TRBJ2-5; 14 nucleotides line up with TRBD2. The CDR3 loop spans 15 amino acids. Looked up from germline, CDR1 is LNHDA and CDR2 is SQIVND (reference sequence). V gave up 5 bases and J gave up 4 bases; unmatched junction bases: 3. This CDR3 reads CASSRGLAGGETQYF. In DNA form, the CDR3 reads TGTGCCAGTAGTCGAGGACTAGCGGGGGGAGAGACCCAGTACTTC.

The V call is TRBV3-1 (or the pseudogene TRBV3-2), the J call TRBJ1-1; no clear D. This CDR3 spans 14 amino acids. Germline V gene lookup returns CDR1 LGHDT and CDR2 YNNKEL (reference sequence). The V and J ends lost 4 bases and 0 bases respectively, with 9 bases between them. The DNA of the CDR3 is TGTGCCAGCAGCCGCGGACGTCTGAACACTGAAGCTTTCTTT. Its translation: CASSRGRLNTEAFF.

This chain links TRBV6-5 with TRBJ1-1, with 7 bases aligning to TRBD1. Unmatched junction bases numbered 7, after V lost 6 bases and J lost 9 bases. CDR3 length: 12 residues. Germline V lookup: CDR1 MNHEY, CDR2 SVGAGI. The CDR3 loop reads CASSRVQGQAFF. In DNA, the CDR3 is TGTGCCAGCAGCCGGGTACAGGGGCAAGCTTTCTTT.

The V gene is TRBV7-2, the J gene TRBJ1-5; tentatively, D is TRBD1 (5 bases). This CDR3 has 16 amino acids. Deletions cut 2 bases from V and 3 bases from J, with 14 bases between. Germline lookup yields CDR1 SGHTA and CDR2 FQGNSA. This CDR3 reads CASSLITLGVNQPQHF. In nucleotides, the CDR3 is TGTGCCAGCAGCTTAATCACTTTGGGGGTCAATCAGCCCCAGCATTTT.

The chain recombines TRBV5-4 with TRBJ2-1, with unresolved D. V was pared by 2 bases and J by 0 bases, with 6 bases between. The CDR3 runs 14 residues. CDR1 and CDR2 (germline): SGHNT, YYREEE (reference sequence). As DNA, the CDR3 is TGTGCCAGCAGCTTCGGAGACTCCTACAATGAGCAGTTCTTC. Translating it yields CASSFGDSYNEQFF.

This chain links TRBV5-1 with TRBJ2-5; D uncertain. V was shortened by 3 bases and J by 4 bases, with 10 bases between the two germline ends. There are 13 residues in the CDR3. Germline values: CDR1 SGHRS, CDR2 YFSETQ. CDR3 DNA: TGCGCCAGCAGCTCACAGATAGGAGAGACCCAGTACTTC. Translating it yields CASSSQIGETQYF.

This clone was observed a single time. The chain joins TRBV5-8 to TRBJ2-4, with a tentative D call TRBD1 (6 bases). The CDR3 has 12 amino acids. The V gene lost 4 bases and the J gene lost 16 bases, with 18 bases spanning the gap. The germline V gene has CDR1 SGHTS and CDR2 YDEGEE. This CDR3 is CASSRTELTFYF. The CDR3 DNA reads as TGTGCCAGCAGCCGGACAGAATTAACTTTTTACTTC. The complete variable domain, with remaining parts taken from reference TRBV5-8 and TRBJ2-4, reads EAGVTQSPTHLIKTRGQQATLRCSPISGHTSVYWYQQALGLGLQFLLWYDEGEERNRGNFPPRFSGRQFPNYSSELNVNALELEDSALYLCASSRTELTFYFGAGTRLSVL.

This clone was recorded once. V gene TRBV3-1 (or the pseudogene TRBV3-2) combines with J gene TRBJ1-1; possible D gene TRBD1, 5 bases. Trimming cost V 0 bases and J 4 bases, with 12 bases left between them. Per germline, CDR1 LGHDT and CDR2 YNNKEL (reference sequence). CDR3 length: 15 amino acids. The CDR3: CASSQDRGRRTEAFF. CDR3 sequence (DNA): TGTGCCAGCAGCCAAGATCGGGGACGTCGCACTGAAGCTTTCTTT.

This clone showed up just once. At the DNA level, this CDR3 is encoded by other sequences in the same sample as well. The chain couples TRBV27 to TRBJ2-3; no reliable D call. Germline lookup yields CDR1 MNHEY and CDR2 SMNVEV (reference sequence). Trimming stripped 6 bases from V and 2 bases from J, with 9 bases between. The CDR3 runs 13 residues. The CDR3 reads CASSLFPTDTQYF. CDR3 nucleotides: TGTGCCAGCAGCCTGTTCCCCACAGATACGCAGTATTTT.

The genes are TRBV7-6 and TRBJ2-7; TRBD2 matches at 11 bases. The V gene's germline CDR1 is SGHVS and CDR2 FNYEAQ. The CDR3 has 17 amino acids. After removal of 0 bases from V and 2 bases from J, the junction contained 6 bases not matched to a gene. The CDR3, as DNA: TGTGCCAGCAGCTTAGCTAGCGGGGGGGCGAGGCCCTACGAGCAGTACTTC. This codes for CASSLASGGARPYEQYF.

The rearrangement links TRBV19 to TRBJ2-2, with 7 bases aligning to TRBD2. This CDR3 region has 18 residues. V lost 4 bases, J lost 6 bases, and 17 bases stayed unmatched. Germline assignment: CDR1 LNHDA and CDR2 SQIVND (reference sequence). The chain's CDR3 is CASSSARRGVHGAGELFF. CDR3 in DNA: TGTGCCAGTAGTAGTGCTCGCCGGGGGGTCCACGGGGCCGGGGAGCTGTTTTTT.

This rearrangement joins TRBV6-1 to TRBJ1-2; 7 bases are shared with TRBD1. Germline CDR1 is MNHNS and CDR2 is SASEGT. With V trimmed by 2 bases and J by 6 bases, 9 bases remained unmatched. The CDR3 extends over 15 amino acids. CDR3 DNA sequence: TGTGCCAGCAGTGAATATGGGAGACAGGGTGATGGCTACACCTTC. Translated: CASSEYGRQGDGYTF.

The chain joins TRBV9 to TRBJ2-7; the D gene could be TRBD1 or TRBD2 (5 bases each). The V and J ends lost 4 bases and 6 bases respectively, with 14 bases between them. Germline V gene sequence: CDR1 SGDLS, CDR2 YYNGEE. This CDR3 is 13 amino acids long. The CDR3 is CASSPKMGVEQYF. CDR3 coding DNA: TGTGCCAGCAGCCCGAAAATGGGGGTCGAGCAGTACTTC.

Worth noting for this clone: Other DNA sequences in the same sample also yield this CDR3. The rearrangement links TRBV6-5 to TRBJ1-2, with 10 positions matching TRBD1. CDR1 MNHEY and CDR2 SVGAGI come from the germline V gene. Losses at the gene ends were 0 bases for V and 5 bases for J; bases not matched to a gene: 3. The CDR3 totals 15 residues. The CDR3 DNA reads TGTGCCAGCAGTTACTCGAGGGACAGGGGTTATGGCTACACCTTC. Translated: CASSYSRDRGYGYTF.

This clone was counted between two and nine times. The chain recombines TRBV7-2 with TRBJ1-5; D is ambiguous. The V and J ends lost 2 bases and 1 base respectively, with 12 bases between them. Germline lookup yields CDR1 SGHTA and CDR2 FQGNSA. This CDR3 has 16 amino acids. The CDR3 spells CASSLSSAGSNQPQHF. The CDR3 nucleotides are TGTGCCAGCAGCTTAAGCTCAGCAGGCAGCAATCAGCCCCAGCATTTT.

The chain links TRBV6-1 to TRBJ1-3; TRBD1 matches at 8 bases. From germline, CDR1 is MNHNS and CDR2 SASEGT. CDR3 length: 14 residues. J lost 9 bases, V lost 3 bases, and 7 bases had no gene match. CDR3 sequence: CASSEDRDVGTIYF. As DNA, the CDR3 is TGTGCCAGCAGTGAGGACAGGGATGTAGGCACCATATATTTT.

The CDR3 is CASSVVRKSIYEQYF. In nucleotides, the CDR3 is TGTGCCAGCAGCGTAGTTCGGAAGTCAATCTACGAGCAGTACTTC. The chain employs TRBV9 and TRBJ2-7, with D hard to call. This CDR3 region has 15 residues. The germline CDR1 and CDR2 sequences are SGDLS and YYNGEE. Deletions cut 0 bases from V and 3 bases from J, with 13 bases between.

The chain uses TRBV19 and TRBJ1-4; no clear D. V lost 5 bases to trimming and J lost 0 bases, with 19 bases between them. This CDR3 comprises 18 residues. Germline-derived CDR1 and CDR2 are LNHDA and SQIVND (reference sequence). The CDR3 sequence is CASSDLSARLATNEKLFF. In DNA form, the CDR3 reads TGTGCCAGTAGTGACCTAAGTGCGAGGCTTGCAACTAATGAAAAACTGTTTTTT.